The TCR beta chain described here comes from a study of PD-1 blockade in classical Hodgkin lymphoma. Clones were sequenced by immunoSEQ multiplex PCR, and TCRdb holds only the in-frame ones, with some missing. The sample carries 90,000 to 140,000 clones, 89% recorded once. Time point defined: cycle 4 day 1 (C4D1), after five to seven weeks of nivolumab. Exposure to brentuximab vedotin varied, and each patient had relapsed following autologous stem cell transplantation. The V end was cut by 2 bases, the J end by 3 bases, with 14 bases between. The CDR3 is made up of 15 amino acids. In germline, CDR1 is SQVTM, CDR2 ANQGSEA. By share of the sample, this clone is medium-sized.

The chain recombines TRBV29-1 with TRBJ2-4; perhaps TRBD2 as D (6 bases). This TCR was recovered from a human donor with classical Hodgkin lymphoma. The sequencing used peripheral blood mononuclear cells (PBMCs), collected before the fourth cycle of nivolumab. CDR3 DNA: TGCAGCGTTGAAAACCCGGGAGTGAACAAAAACATTCAGTACTTC. It specifies CSVENPGVNKNIQYF.